The present T cell receptor beta chain was sequenced within a study of blood T cell repertoires in COVID-19. Study in general: Material from acute and convalescent COVID-19 was sourced from the United States, Italy and Spain.

The length of the CDR3 is 15 residues. Trimming cost V 1 base and J 4 bases; bases outside gene matches: 5. Germline CDR1 is MGHRA and CDR2 is YSYEKL. The table came from immunoSEQ multiplex PCR; TCRdb's copy has only in-frame clones and leaves some out. The sample carries about 180,000 clones, about 87% recorded once. The genes are TRBV4-1 and TRBJ1-2, with 8 bases lining up with TRBD1. This TCR was sampled from a man aged 40-50 years with active or convalescent COVID-19. The sample consisted of peripheral blood. This chain's CDR3 is CASSQVTGELYGYTF. The CDR3 region has the DNA TGCGCCAGCAGCCAAGTGACAGGGGAGCTCTATGGCTACACCTTC.